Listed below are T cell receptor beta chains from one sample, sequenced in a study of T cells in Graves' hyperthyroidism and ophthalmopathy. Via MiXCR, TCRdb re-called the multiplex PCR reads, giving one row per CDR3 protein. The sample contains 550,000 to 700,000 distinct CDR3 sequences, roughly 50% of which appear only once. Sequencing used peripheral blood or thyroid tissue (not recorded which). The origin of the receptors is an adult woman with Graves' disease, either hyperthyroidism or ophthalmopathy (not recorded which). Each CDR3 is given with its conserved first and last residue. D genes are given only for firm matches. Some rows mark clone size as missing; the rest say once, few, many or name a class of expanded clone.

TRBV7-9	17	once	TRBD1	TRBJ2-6	CASSHGTGGFGANVLTF	TGTGCCAGCAGCCACGGGACAGGGGGATTTGGGGCCAACGTCCTGACTTTC
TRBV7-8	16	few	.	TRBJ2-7	CASSSRWRGTSYEQYF	TGTGCCAGCAGTAGTCGCTGGAGGGGGACGTCCTACGAGCAGTACTTC
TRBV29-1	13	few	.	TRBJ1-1	CSVHPPRNTEAFF	TGCAGCGTCCATCCTCCAAGGAACACTGAAGCTTTCTTT
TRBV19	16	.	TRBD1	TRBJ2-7	CASSSRRGTGGYEQYF	TGTGCCAGTAGTTCCCGAAGAGGGACAGGGGGCTACGAGCAGTACTTC
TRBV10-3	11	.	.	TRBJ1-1	CATMGSTEAFF	TGTGCCACCATGGGGTCAACTGAAGCTTTCTTT
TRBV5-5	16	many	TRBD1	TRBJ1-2	CASSIYRTGAVYGYTF	TGTGCCAGCAGCATCTATCGGACAGGGGCGGTCTATGGCTACACCTTC
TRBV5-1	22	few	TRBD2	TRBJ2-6	CASSLRSGGLAGGRSGANVLTF	TGCGCCAGCAGCCTCCGGTCGGGGGGACTAGCGGGAGGGAGATCTGGGGCCAACGTCCTGACTTTC
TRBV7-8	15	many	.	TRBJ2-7	CASSSQLQVLYEQYF	TGTGCCAGCAGCTCCCAGCTCCAGGTACTCTACGAGCAGTACTTC
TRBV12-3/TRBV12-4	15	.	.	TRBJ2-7	CASSLRDWGGYEQYF	TGTGCCAGCAGTTTGCGGGATTGGGGTGGCTACGAGCAGTACTTC
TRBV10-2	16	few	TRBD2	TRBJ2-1	CASSDLRLAGANEQFF	TGCGCCAGCAGTGACCTTCGACTAGCGGGAGCCAATGAGCAGTTCTTC
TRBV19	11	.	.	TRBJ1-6	CASSHGLSLHF	TGTGCCAGTAGTCACGGCCTATCCCTCCACTTT
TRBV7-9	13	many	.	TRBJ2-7	CASSSPTFYEQYF	TGTGCCAGCAGCTCCCCGACATTCTACGAGCAGTACTTC
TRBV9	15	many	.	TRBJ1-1	CASSVGWASNTEAFF	TGTGCCAGCAGCGTAGGGTGGGCCTCGAACACTGAAGCTTTCTTT
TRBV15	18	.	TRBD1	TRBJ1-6	CATSRGQGRGSLDSPLHF	TGTGCCACCAGCAGAGGACAGGGTAGGGGAAGTCTCGATTCACCCCTCCACTTT
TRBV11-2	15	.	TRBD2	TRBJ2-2	CASRGLAGEAGELFF	TGTGCCAGCAGAGGACTAGCGGGAGAGGCCGGGGAGCTGTTTTTT
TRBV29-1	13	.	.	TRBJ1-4	CSASWGYDEKLFF	TGCAGCGCCTCATGGGGGTACGATGAAAAACTGTTTTTT
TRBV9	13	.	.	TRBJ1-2	CASSSQGTPGNTF	TGTGCCAGCAGCTCCCAGGGGACCCCTGGAAACACCTTC
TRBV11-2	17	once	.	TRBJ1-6	CASSLGGARSYNSPLHF	TGTGCCAGCAGCTTAGGGGGGGCCAGGTCCTATAATTCACCCCTCCACTTT
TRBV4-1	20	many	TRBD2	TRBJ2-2	CASRSPPLARSSQNTGELFF	TGCGCCAGCAGATCGCCCCCACTAGCGCGGTCCTCCCAAAACACCGGGGAGCTGTTTTTT
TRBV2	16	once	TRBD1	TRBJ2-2	CACSARGTGDAGELFF	TGTGCCTGCAGTGCCAGAGGGACAGGCGACGCCGGGGAGCTGTTTTTT
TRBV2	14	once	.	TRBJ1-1	CASRWDNTHTEAFF	TGTGCCAGCCGGTGGGACAATACGCACACTGAAGCTTTCTTT
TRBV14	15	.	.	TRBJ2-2	CASSQMQAYTGELFF	TGTGCCAGCAGCCAAATGCAGGCCTACACCGGGGAGCTGTTTTTT
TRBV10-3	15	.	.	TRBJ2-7	CAISEGFEGSYGQYF	TGTGCCATCAGTGAAGGTTTTGAGGGGTCCTACGGGCAGTACTTC
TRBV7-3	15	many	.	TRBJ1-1	CASSLNPGQITEAFF	TGTGCCAGCAGCTTAAACCCGGGACAAATAACTGAAGCTTTCTTT
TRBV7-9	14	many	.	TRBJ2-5	CASSFPSVGETQYF	TGTGCCAGCAGCTTTCCGTCAGTCGGGGAGACCCAGTACTTC
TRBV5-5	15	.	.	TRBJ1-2	CASSLGGESNYCYTF	TGTGCCAGCAGCTTGGGCGGAGAGAGCAACTATTGCTACACCTTC
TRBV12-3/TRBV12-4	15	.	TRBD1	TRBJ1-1	CASSLRQGAWTEAFF	TGTGCCAGCAGTCTCCGACAGGGGGCTTGGACTGAAGCTTTCTTT
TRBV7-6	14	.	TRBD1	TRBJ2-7	CASGTGTGFPEQYF	TGTGCCAGCGGCACCGGGACAGGGTTTCCCGAGCAGTACTTC
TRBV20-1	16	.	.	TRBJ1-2	CSARNRLRGAGYGHTF	TGCAGTGCTAGAAACAGACTTCGTGGGGCGGGCTATGGCCACACCTTC
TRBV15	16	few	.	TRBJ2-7	CATSRARKWGIYEQYF	TGTGCCACCAGCAGGGCCAGAAAGTGGGGTATCTACGAGCAGTACTTC
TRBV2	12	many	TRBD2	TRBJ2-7	CASSDGGDEQYF	TGTGCCAGCAGTGATGGGGGGGACGAGCAGTACTTC
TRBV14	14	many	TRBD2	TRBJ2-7	CASSQTSGSYEQYF	TGTGCCAGCAGCCAAACTAGCGGCTCCTACGAGCAGTACTTC
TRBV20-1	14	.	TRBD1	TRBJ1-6	CRGGTGSGNSPLHF	TGCAGGGGGGGGACAGGGTCAGGAAATTCACCCCTCCACTTT
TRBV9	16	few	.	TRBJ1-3	CASSVGLGVSGNTIYF	TGTGCCAGCAGCGTAGGTTTGGGAGTCTCTGGAAACACCATATATTTT
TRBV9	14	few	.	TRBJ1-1	CASSVAQKNTEAFF	TGTGCCAGCAGCGTAGCACAGAAGAACACTGAAGCTTTCTTT
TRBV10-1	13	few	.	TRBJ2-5	CASSEAGQETQYF	TGTGCCAGCAGTGAGGCAGGCCAAGAGACCCAGTACTTC
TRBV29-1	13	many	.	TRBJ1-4	CSVAGGAGEKLFF	TGCAGCGTTGCGGGGGGCGCGGGTGAAAAACTGTTTTTT
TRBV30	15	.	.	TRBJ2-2	CAWRWGQTNTGELFF	TGTGCCTGGCGCTGGGGGCAAACGAACACCGGGGAGCTGTTTTTT
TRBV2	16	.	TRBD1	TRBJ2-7	CASSEGPTGANYEQYF	TGTGCCAGCAGTGAAGGGCCGACAGGGGCAAACTACGAGCAGTACTTC
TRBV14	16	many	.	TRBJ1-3	CASSQGGFNSGNTIYF	TGTGCCAGCAGCCAAGGCGGTTTCAATTCTGGAAACACCATATATTTT
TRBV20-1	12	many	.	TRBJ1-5	CSASMGDQPQHF	TGCAGTGCTAGTATGGGAGATCAGCCCCAGCATTTT
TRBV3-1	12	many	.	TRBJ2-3	CASSQVRDTQYF	TGTGCCAGCAGCCAAGTGAGAGATACGCAGTATTTT
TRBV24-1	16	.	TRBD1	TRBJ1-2	CATSDPDRGPDYGYTF	TGTGCCACCAGTGACCCGGACAGGGGTCCTGACTATGGCTACACCTTC
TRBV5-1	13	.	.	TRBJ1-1	CASSPGPGGGAFF	TGCGCCAGCAGCCCTGGACCCGGGGGCGGAGCTTTCTTT
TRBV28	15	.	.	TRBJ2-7	CASSFLAQNPYEQYF	TGTGCCAGCAGTTTTCTAGCCCAAAATCCCTACGAGCAGTACTTC
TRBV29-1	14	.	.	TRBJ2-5	CSTKLTAKEETQYF	TGCAGCACAAAGTTGACAGCAAAAGAAGAGACCCAGTACTTC
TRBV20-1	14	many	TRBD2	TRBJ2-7	CSARVGAGGHEQYF	TGCAGTGCTAGAGTTGGAGCGGGAGGCCACGAGCAGTACTTC
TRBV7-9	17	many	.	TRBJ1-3	CASSPQAITFSGNTIYF	TGTGCCAGCAGCCCGCAGGCTATAACTTTTTCTGGAAACACCATATATTTT
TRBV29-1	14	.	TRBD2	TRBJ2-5	CSSGTSVYQETQYF	TGCAGCTCAGGGACTAGCGTGTACCAAGAGACCCAGTACTTC
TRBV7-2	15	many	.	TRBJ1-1	CASSLDPGVNTEAFF	TGTGCCAGCAGCTTAGATCCGGGAGTGAACACTGAAGCTTTCTTT
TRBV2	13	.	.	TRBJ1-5	CAGSGEHNQPQHF	TGTGCCGGCAGTGGAGAGCACAATCAGCCCCAGCATTTT
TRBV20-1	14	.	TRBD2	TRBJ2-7	CSARASGRAREQYF	TGCAGTGCTAGAGCAAGCGGGAGGGCCCGGGAGCAGTACTTC
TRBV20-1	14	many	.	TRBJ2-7	CSAPRVKGLYEQYF	TGCAGTGCTCCCCGGGTGAAGGGGCTCTACGAGCAGTACTTC
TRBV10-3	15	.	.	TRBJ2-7	CASSFVGELRYEQYF	TGTGCCAGCAGTTTTGTAGGGGAATTGAGGTACGAGCAGTACTTC